The rows below give T cell receptor beta chains drawn from one sample of a study of T cell responses to AZD1222 COVID-19 vaccine. Assay used: immunoSEQ multiplex PCR; TCRdb lists only in-frame clones, some missing. Of 120,000 or so clones in the sample, roughly 91% were seen once. Specimen: peripheral blood, collected 28 days after the second AZD1222 dose. All receptors come from an adult who received the AZD1222 COVID-19 vaccine. Each CDR3 is given with its conserved first and last residue. D genes are given only for firm matches. Not all rows give a size; the values are once, few, many and, for expanded clones, a class.

J: TRBJ1-5; D: NA; V: TRBV10-1; size: NA; DNA: TGCGCCAGCAGTGTTGGGCAGGGGCAGGGTCAGCCCCAGCATTTT; CDR3: CASSVGQGQGQPQHF
J: TRBJ2-1; D: NA; V: TRBV4-2; size: NA; DNA: TGTGCCAGCAGCCAAGGGTGGATCGGCGTATACAATGAGCAGTTCTTC; CDR3: CASSQGWIGVYNEQFF
J: TRBJ1-1; D: NA; V: TRBV3-1/TRBV3-2; size: NA; DNA: TGTGCCAGCAGCCAAGGGCAAACAGCCGAAGCTTTCTTT; CDR3: CASSQGQTAEAFF
J: TRBJ1-2; D: NA; V: TRBV10-3; size: NA; DNA: TGTGCCACAGAACAGGGAGCTAACTATGGCTACACCTTC; CDR3: CATEQGANYGYTF
J: TRBJ2-1; D: NA; V: TRBV30; size: NA; DNA: TGTGCCTGGAGTGTACTCCGCTACAATGAGCAGTTCTTC; CDR3: CAWSVLRYNEQFF
J: TRBJ1-5; D: NA; V: TRBV24-1; size: few; DNA: TGTGCCACCAGTGGATGGTCAGTGGCTCTCTCTCAGCCCCAGCATTTT; CDR3: CATSGWSVALSQPQHF
J: TRBJ1-1; D: NA; V: TRBV6-5; size: NA; DNA: TGTGCCAGCAGTCTGGGGGCCAGGGCCAACACTGAAGCTTTCTTT; CDR3: CASSLGARANTEAFF
J: TRBJ2-7; D: TRBD2; V: TRBV18; size: few; DNA: TGTGCCAGCTCACCCACAACTAGCGTAAACCCACGGGACGAGCAGTACTTC; CDR3: CASSPTTSVNPRDEQYF
J: TRBJ2-1; D: TRBD2; V: TRBV10-3; size: NA; DNA: TGTGCCATCAGGTCTCTAGCGGGGGACTCAAATGAGCAGTTCTTC; CDR3: CAIRSLAGDSNEQFF
J: TRBJ2-2; D: NA; V: TRBV11-2; size: few; DNA: TGTGCCAGCAGCCCCTGGACGCCTACGAACACCGGGGAGCTGTTTTTT; CDR3: CASSPWTPTNTGELFF
J: TRBJ1-2; D: TRBD1; V: TRBV29-1; size: NA; DNA: TGCAGCGTTGTGGGACAGGGCTATGGCTACACCTTC; CDR3: CSVVGQGYGYTF
J: TRBJ1-6; D: NA; V: TRBV2; size: NA; DNA: TGTGCCAGCAGTGACCCTTCACCCCTCCACTTT; CDR3: CASSDPSPLHF
J: TRBJ1-2; D: NA; V: TRBV5-5; size: NA; DNA: TGTGCCAGCAGCTTTTTCAACAGCTATGGCTACACCTTC; CDR3: CASSFFNSYGYTF
J: TRBJ2-7; D: NA; V: TRBV6-5; size: NA; DNA: TGTGCCAGCAGCTCCCCCAGGGGTTCGGCCTACGAGCAGTACTTC; CDR3: CASSSPRGSAYEQYF
J: TRBJ2-3; D: NA; V: TRBV15; size: NA; DNA: TGTGCCACCAGCAGAGATACAGGGATAGATACGCAGTATTTT; CDR3: CATSRDTGIDTQYF
J: TRBJ1-4; D: TRBD1; V: TRBV6-6; size: NA; DNA: TGTGCCAGCAGTTCGGACAGGGTGAATGAAAAACTGTTTTTT; CDR3: CASSSDRVNEKLFF
J: TRBJ2-7; D: NA; V: TRBV7-2; size: NA; DNA: TGTGCCAGCAGCTTAGAAGGGGTTAGGGAGCAGTACTTC; CDR3: CASSLEGVREQYF
J: TRBJ1-1; D: TRBD1; V: TRBV30; size: NA; DNA: TGTGCCTGGAGCGGACAGGGGATCACTGAAGCTTTCTTT; CDR3: CAWSGQGITEAFF
J: TRBJ2-1; D: TRBD2; V: TRBV5-1; size: NA; DNA: TGCGCCAGCAGCCGGGGGGATGGGAATGAGCAGTTCTTC; CDR3: CASSRGDGNEQFF
J: TRBJ1-2; D: NA; V: TRBV5-8; size: NA; DNA: TGTGCCAGCAGGAGGGAGGGCGTCTATGGCTACACCTTC; CDR3: CASRREGVYGYTF
J: TRBJ2-5; D: NA; V: TRBV6-5; size: NA; DNA: TGTGCCAGCAGTTCGGGGAGGAGCCAGACCCAGTACTTC; CDR3: CASSSGRSQTQYF
J: TRBJ2-1; D: NA; V: TRBV6-4; size: NA; DNA: TGTGCCATTAGACTCAATGAGCAGTTCTTC; CDR3: CAIRLNEQFF
J: TRBJ1-2; D: NA; V: TRBV15; size: NA; DNA: TGTGCCACCAGCAGAGAGGAATCGGCGAGACCAGAGTGGGGCTACACCTTC; CDR3: CATSREESARPEWGYTF
J: TRBJ1-1; D: TRBD1; V: TRBV7-9; size: NA; DNA: TGTGCCAGCAGCTTAGTCTTTGAGGTGGGACAGGGAGGTACTGAAGCTTTCTTT; CDR3: CASSLVFEVGQGGTEAFF
J: TRBJ2-5; D: TRBD2; V: TRBV11-2; size: NA; DNA: TGTGCCAGCAGCTTGGCTAGCGGGGGAGAGACCCAGTACTTC; CDR3: CASSLASGGETQYF
J: TRBJ2-7; D: TRBD1; V: TRBV6-2/TRBV6-3; size: NA; DNA: TGTGCCAGCAGCCGGACCGGGACAGGGCCCTACGAGCAGTACTTC; CDR3: CASSRTGTGPYEQYF
J: TRBJ1-2; D: TRBD1; V: TRBV4-1; size: NA; DNA: TGCGCCAGCAGCCAAAACCGGGACAGGGACTATGGCTACACCTTC; CDR3: CASSQNRDRDYGYTF
J: TRBJ2-3; D: TRBD2; V: TRBV27; size: NA; DNA: TGTGCCAGCAGTCCAGGGACTAGCGGGAGAAGTGATACGCAGTATTTT; CDR3: CASSPGTSGRSDTQYF
J: TRBJ1-4; D: NA; V: TRBV4-3; size: NA; DNA: TGCGCCAGCAGCCAATCGCCGCGCCCTAATGAAAAACTGTTTTTT; CDR3: CASSQSPRPNEKLFF
J: TRBJ1-2; D: NA; V: TRBV28; size: NA; DNA: TGTGCCAGCAGTTTGCACTCCCAACGAACTCTTAACTATGGCTACACCTTC; CDR3: CASSLHSQRTLNYGYTF
J: TRBJ1-6; D: NA; V: TRBV15; size: NA; DNA: TGTGCCACCAGCAGAGAGTCGGGGGAAGGTTCACCCCTCCACTTT; CDR3: CATSRESGEGSPLHF
J: TRBJ1-4; D: NA; V: TRBV7-8; size: once; DNA: TGTGCCAGCAGCTCTCTTCTCATATCGGGAAAACTGTTTTTT; CDR3: CASSSLLISGKLFF
J: TRBJ1-1; D: NA; V: TRBV6-5; size: NA; DNA: TGTGCCAGCAGCCCGGCAACAGGGCGCGCTGAAGCTTTCTTT; CDR3: CASSPATGRAEAFF
J: TRBJ1-1; D: TRBD1; V: TRBV13; size: NA; DNA: TGTGCCAGCAGCTGGATCCGGGACAGGGGATCCTCGGACACTGAAGCTTTCTTT; CDR3: CASSWIRDRGSSDTEAFF
J: TRBJ2-5; D: TRBD1; V: TRBV13; size: NA; DNA: TGTGCCAGCAGTTCGGACAGGGGGCTTCAAGAGACCCAGTACTTC; CDR3: CASSSDRGLQETQYF
J: TRBJ2-2; D: TRBD1; V: TRBV6-2/TRBV6-3; size: NA; DNA: TGTGCCAGCAGTTTGGACAGGGTGGATACCGGGGAGCTGTTTTTT; CDR3: CASSLDRVDTGELFF
J: TRBJ2-3; D: NA; V: TRBV11-2; size: NA; DNA: TGTGCCAGCAGCCGACATGTCGAGGGGGTTGATACGCAGTATTTT; CDR3: CASSRHVEGVDTQYF
J: TRBJ1-4; D: NA; V: TRBV11-2; size: once; DNA: TGTGCCAGCAGCTCTTACCAGGATACTAATGAAAAACTGTTTTTT; CDR3: CASSSYQDTNEKLFF
J: TRBJ2-7; D: NA; V: TRBV21-1; size: NA; DNA: TGTGCCAGCAGCCTCAAGCGGGCAGGCCTCTTTTCCTCCTACGAGCAGTACTTC; CDR3: CASSLKRAGLFSSYEQYF
J: TRBJ2-1; D: NA; V: TRBV5-5; size: NA; DNA: TGTGCCAGCAGCTCGGGACTCGTCGAGCAGTTCTTC; CDR3: CASSSGLVEQFF
J: TRBJ1-1; D: NA; V: TRBV5-1; size: NA; DNA: TGCGCCAGCAGCTTGACGAACACTGAAGCTTTCTTT; CDR3: CASSLTNTEAFF
J: TRBJ1-2; D: NA; V: TRBV6-5; size: NA; DNA: TGTGCCAGCATCCCACGGGGGGCGGACTATGGCTACACCTTC; CDR3: CASIPRGADYGYTF
J: TRBJ2-1; D: NA; V: TRBV15; size: NA; DNA: TGTGCCACCAGCAGGGTACAGCCGAACAATGAGCAGTTCTTC; CDR3: CATSRVQPNNEQFF
J: TRBJ1-2; D: NA; V: TRBV18; size: NA; DNA: TGTGCCAGCTCTCGGAAGAGTAGTGGCTACACCTTC; CDR3: CASSRKSSGYTF
J: TRBJ2-1; D: NA; V: TRBV11-3; size: NA; DNA: TGTGCCAGCAGCTTAGATAACCATTATGAGCAGTTCTTC; CDR3: CASSLDNHYEQFF
J: TRBJ2-7; D: TRBD2; V: TRBV19; size: NA; DNA: TGTGCCGAGGGCCTAGCGGGAAGAAAAAGCTCCTACGAGCAGTACTTC; CDR3: CAEGLAGRKSSYEQYF
J: TRBJ1-2; D: NA; V: TRBV6-5; size: NA; DNA: TGTGCCAGCAGTTACTCCCTCCATTATGGCTACACCTTC; CDR3: CASSYSLHYGYTF
J: TRBJ2-3; D: TRBD2; V: TRBV13; size: NA; DNA: TGTGCCAGCAGCTTAGGGACTAGCGGGGAAGATACGCAGTATTTT; CDR3: CASSLGTSGEDTQYF
J: TRBJ2-1; D: NA; V: TRBV18; size: NA; DNA: TGTGCCAGCTCATACCGGGACCAGTACAATGAGCAGTTCTTC; CDR3: CASSYRDQYNEQFF
J: TRBJ1-1; D: NA; V: TRBV11-2; size: NA; DNA: TGTGCCAGCAGCATTTCGCGGGACGCGGTTGAAGCTTTCTTT; CDR3: CASSISRDAVEAFF
J: TRBJ1-5; D: NA; V: TRBV19; size: NA; DNA: TGTGCCAGTAGTATTTTCGATCCCTATAGCAATCAGCCCCAGCATTTT; CDR3: CASSIFDPYSNQPQHF
J: TRBJ2-7; D: NA; V: TRBV6-5; size: NA; DNA: TGTGCCAGCAGTTACTCACGGGCGCCCTACGAGCAGTACTTC; CDR3: CASSYSRAPYEQYF
J: TRBJ1-2; D: NA; V: TRBV4-3; size: NA; DNA: TGCGCCAGCAGCCAAGATCGTAACTATGGCTACACCTTC; CDR3: CASSQDRNYGYTF
J: TRBJ1-2; D: TRBD1; V: TRBV5-1; size: NA; DNA: TGCGCCAGCAGCTCTCAGACAGGGGGCCATGGCTACACCTTC; CDR3: CASSSQTGGHGYTF
J: TRBJ2-2; D: TRBD2; V: TRBV27; size: NA; DNA: TGTGCCAGCACCGTGCGGGGGGGCCGGACCGGGGAGCTGTTTTTT; CDR3: CASTVRGGRTGELFF